One and the same sample provided the 9 T cell receptor beta chains below, sequenced in a study of regulatory T cells in long-lasting Graves disease. Specified time point: newly diagnosed GD, antithyroid drugs for less than 3 months. PBMC RNA served as the TCR library source. According to the study, TCR beta libraries were built with iRepertoire HTBI primers and CDR3-region Arm-PCR. TCRdb re-called the multiplex PCR reads with MiXCR, one entry per CDR3 protein. This table has around 400,000 distinct CDR3 sequences, roughly 10% appearing once. The same specimen was also included in a second study, on T cells in Graves' hyperthyroidism and ophthalmopathy.

Source: peripheral blood mononuclear cells (PBMCs), taken at new diagnosis, from a patient treated with antithyroid drugs. Source of these receptors: a woman aged 18-35 years with Graves disease.

The rearrangement links TRBV12-3 or TRBV12-4 to TRBJ2-7; D perhaps matches TRBD2 (6 bases). This CDR3 spans 15 amino acids. Trimming shortened V by 5 bases and J by 3 bases, and 17 bases separated the two germline ends. The CDR3 DNA sequence: TGTGCCAGCAGTGAACGAAGCGGGCATGTCTACGAGCAGTACTTC. This gives the protein CASSERSGHVYEQYF.

The table lists this clonotype with a few counts. The rearrangement joins TRBV12-3 or TRBV12-4 to TRBJ1-1; D uncertain. V was pared by 1 base and J by 0 bases, with 9 bases between. The CDR3 runs 15 residues. The CDR3 loop is CASSLGRMMNTEAFF. The CDR3 coding sequence is TGTGCCAGCAGTTTAGGGCGTATGATGAACACTGAAGCTTTCTTT.

The chain combines TRBV7-3 with TRBJ2-3; no reliable D call. V was clipped by 0 bases and J by 6 bases, with 10 bases between them. CDR1 is SGHTA and CDR2 is FQGTGA in the germline V gene. The CDR3 contains 14 residues. CDR3 DNA sequence: TGTGCCAGCAGCTTAACGGGGTTGGCGGATACGCAGTATTTT. Translation: CASSLTGLADTQYF. Drawing the rest from reference TRBV7-3 and TRBJ2-3, the complete variable domain is GAGVSQTPSNKVTEKGKYVELRCDPISGHTALYWYRQSLGQGPEFLIYFQGTGAADDSGLPNDRFFAVRPEGSVSTLKIQRTERGDSAVYLCASSLTGLADTQYFGPGTRLTVL.

This chain joins TRBV12-3 or TRBV12-4 and TRBJ2-7; a possible D gene is TRBD1 (5 bases). Between the trimmed V and J ends, which lost 1 base and 3 bases, there was a span of 10 bases. The length of the CDR3 is 14 residues. CDR3 in amino acids: CASSLGTILYEQYF. Here the CDR3 DNA reads TGTGCCAGCAGTTTAGGGACAATTCTCTACGAGCAGTACTTC.

The chain employs TRBV19 and TRBJ2-3, with 13 positions matching TRBD2. Per the germline V gene, CDR1 is LNHDA and CDR2 is SQIVND (reference sequence). This CDR3 is 18 amino acids long. V lost 4 bases to trimming and J lost 0 bases; unmatched junction nucleotides: 7. CDR3 sequence reads: CASSKPGLAGRSTDTQYF. The CDR3 DNA follows: TGTGCCAGTAGTAAACCGGGACTAGCGGGAAGAAGCACAGATACGCAGTATTTT.

This clonotype came up many times. This chain joins TRBV6-1 and TRBJ1-1; TRBD1 is a possible D gene (6 bases). CDR3 size: 16 residues. Germline loops: CDR1 MNHNS, CDR2 SASEGT. Deletions cut 7 bases from V and 4 bases from J, with 22 bases between. Written as DNA, the CDR3 is TGTGCCAGCATTACCCATCGGACAGCCTGGGGCACTGAAGCTTTCTTT. This codes for CASITHRTAWGTEAFF.

This clonotype showed up just a few times. V is TRBV20-1 and J is TRBJ2-3, with 8 nucleotides matching TRBD2. Trimming removed 4 bases from V and 1 base from J; junction bases left unmatched: 4. This CDR3 region has 14 residues. Per the germline V gene, CDR1 is DFQATT and CDR2 is SNEGSKA (reference sequence). CDR3 DNA sequence: TGCAGTGCTATGACTAGCGCACGCACAGATACGCAGTATTTT. As protein: CSAMTSARTDTQYF.

This clonotype came up many times. The J gene is TRBJ1-4, the V gene TRBV7-9; D is ambiguous. Trimming removed 11 bases from V and 5 bases from J, with 18 bases in between. Germline V lookup: CDR1 SEHNR, CDR2 FQNEAQ (reference sequence). The CDR3 consists of 14 residues. This chain's CDR3 is CAYRTRDGNEKLFF. In DNA form, the CDR3 reads TGTGCCTATAGAACAAGGGATGGGAATGAAAAACTGTTTTTT.

This clonotype was seen ten or more times. The chain is built from TRBV24-1 and TRBJ2-3, with D unclear. V gave up 5 bases and J gave up 2 bases, with 4 bases separating them. There are 12 residues in the CDR3. Germline V gene lookup returns CDR1 KGHDR and CDR2 SFDVKD. The CDR3 sequence is CATSGPTDTQYF. The CDR3 coding sequence is TGTGCCACCAGTGGACCCACAGATACGCAGTATTTT.